This T cell receptor (beta chain) was obtained from a study of OX40 agonist ivuxolimab in advanced cancers. Measured with immunoSEQ multiplex PCR; TCRdb has only the in-frame clones, and not every one. This sample has tens of thousands of clones, with 85% to 95% found just once. Trimming removed 6 bases from V and 4 bases from J, with 7 bases in between. Germline V gives CDR1 MDHEN, CDR2 SYDVKM. CDR3 size: 11 residues. The sequences come from CD4+ or CD8+ T cells sorted from blood, collected in a trial of the OX40 agonist ivuxolimab. This rearrangement joins TRBV28 to TRBJ2-7, with D unresolved. The clonotype originates from an adult with an advanced solid tumor such as melanoma, head and neck, liver or kidney cancer. The CDR3: CASRDEYEQYF. The CDR3 DNA reads as TGTGCCAGCAGGGACGAGTACGAGCAGTACTTC.